Listed below are T cell receptor beta chains from one sample, sequenced in a study of T cell changes during pregnancy in multiple sclerosis. Method: immunoSEQ multiplex PCR; TCRdb's copy keeps in-frame clones and lacks some. The data hold roughly 90,000 clones, with about 94% observed a single time. The source material was peripheral blood, sampled in the third trimester of pregnancy. The source of these receptors is a female donor with multiple sclerosis, enrolled in a pregnancy study. Both conserved end residues are part of each CDR3. D genes are given only for firm matches. A clone size is listed for some rows: how often the clone was seen (once, few, many), or a class if it is expanded.

d_gene | abundance | len | j_gene | v_gene | CDR3aa | CDR3nt
TRBD1 | - | 21 | TRBJ1-1 | TRBV15 | CATSRDKMKGQGPGENTEAFF | TGTGCCACCAGCAGAGATAAGATGAAGGGACAGGGACCCGGGGAGAACACTGAAGCTTTCTTT
- | - | 15 | TRBJ2-5 | TRBV27 | CASSLSVGQSETQYF | TGTGCCAGCAGTTTATCGGTCGGACAGTCAGAGACCCAGTACTTC
- | - | 12 | TRBJ1-1 | TRBV5-4 | CASSLSGGLAFF | TGTGCCAGCAGCCTATCAGGTGGTTTGGCTTTCTTT
TRBD2 | once | 12 | TRBJ2-7 | TRBV7-9 | CASSLRGAGQYF | TGTGCCAGCAGCTTGCGGGGGGCGGGGCAGTACTTC
- | - | 10 | TRBJ1-2 | TRBV7-9 | CASSYVEDTF | TGTGCCAGCAGCTACGTAGAAGACACCTTC
- | - | 13 | TRBJ2-7 | TRBV11-3 | CASSRGPIHEQYF | TGTGCCAGCAGCCGAGGCCCGATCCACGAGCAGTACTTC
TRBD1 | - | 14 | TRBJ2-7 | TRBV7-6 | CASSLKGADYEQYF | TGTGCCAGCAGCTTAAAGGGGGCTGACTACGAGCAGTACTTC
- | - | 15 | TRBJ2-5 | TRBV9 | CASSTSGGKKETQYF | TGTGCCAGCAGCACGTCAGGGGGGAAAAAAGAGACCCAGTACTTC
TRBD1 | - | 13 | TRBJ1-2 | TRBV13 | CASSLTGGYGYTF | TGTGCCAGCAGCTTGACAGGGGGATATGGCTACACCTTC
TRBD2 | - | 14 | TRBJ2-3 | TRBV2 | CASSPSGSTDTQYF | TGTGCCAGCAGTCCTAGCGGGAGCACAGATACGCAGTATTTT
TRBD1 | few | 16 | TRBJ2-7 | TRBV14 | CASSQRQGALSYEQYF | TGTGCCAGCAGCCAGAGACAGGGGGCTTTATCTTACGAGCAGTACTTC
TRBD1 | - | 15 | TRBJ1-2 | TRBV6-5 | CASLSLSGQGVGYTF | TGTGCCAGCTTATCACTAAGCGGACAGGGTGTGGGCTACACCTTC
TRBD1 | - | 15 | TRBJ1-1 | TRBV6-1 | CASSADRGINTEAFF | TGTGCCAGCAGTGCGGACAGGGGAATAAATACTGAAGCTTTCTTT
TRBD2 | - | 13 | TRBJ2-7 | TRBV5-1 | CASSRSGGYEQYF | TGCGCCAGCAGCCGGAGCGGGGGTTACGAGCAGTACTTC
TRBD1 | once | 15 | TRBJ2-3 | TRBV5-1 | CASSLSRGPTDTQYF | TGCGCCAGCAGCTTGAGCAGGGGGCCAACAGATACGCAGTATTTT
- | - | 13 | TRBJ1-3 | TRBV28 | CASRRQSGNTIYF | TGTGCCAGCAGAAGACAGTCTGGAAACACCATATATTTT
- | - | 14 | TRBJ2-7 | TRBV4-3 | CASSQEWGLREQYF | TGCGCCAGCAGCCAGGAATGGGGCCTCCGCGAGCAGTACTTC
TRBD2 | - | 16 | TRBJ2-5 | TRBV19 | CASSKTLPSGKETQYF | TGTGCCAGTAGTAAAACTCTCCCTAGCGGAAAAGAGACCCAGTACTTC
TRBD2 | - | 18 | TRBJ2-3 | TRBV4-1 | CASSQDGGGGRSTDTQYF | TGCGCCAGCAGCCAAGATGGCGGCGGCGGGAGGAGCACAGATACGCAGTATTTT
TRBD2 | few | 16 | TRBJ2-7 | TRBV15 | CATSRLAGGPGDEQYF | TGTGCCACCAGCCGTCTAGCGGGAGGGCCCGGGGACGAGCAGTACTTC
TRBD2 | - | 15 | TRBJ2-1 | TRBV5-1 | CASSAGGLAGTEQFF | TGCGCCAGCAGCGCTGGGGGACTAGCGGGTACTGAGCAGTTCTTC
- | - | 15 | TRBJ2-7 | TRBV5-4 | CASSGGTASPYEQYF | TGTGCCAGCAGCGGGGGGACAGCTTCCCCCTACGAGCAGTACTTC
- | once | 11 | TRBJ1-1 | TRBV20-1 | CSATGFTEAFF | TGCAGTGCAACAGGATTCACTGAAGCTTTCTTT
TRBD1 | - | 14 | TRBJ2-5 | TRBV5-1 | CASSPGQTQETQYF | TGCGCCAGCAGCCCGGGACAGACTCAAGAGACCCAGTACTTC
TRBD1 | - | 15 | TRBJ1-1 | TRBV4-1 | CASSQGGQGNTEAFF | TGCGCCAGCAGCCAAGGGGGACAGGGGAACACTGAAGCTTTCTTT
- | - | 15 | TRBJ2-3 | TRBV7-9 | CASSLAERPTDTQYF | TGTGCCAGCAGCTTAGCCGAGCGGCCCACAGATACGCAGTATTTT
- | - | 13 | TRBJ1-1 | TRBV19 | CASIKEGYTEAFF | TGTGCCAGTATCAAGGAGGGATACACTGAAGCTTTCTTT
TRBD1 | once | 17 | TRBJ2-3 | TRBV18 | CASSPPNSRQGPDTQYF | TGTGCCAGCTCACCACCCAACTCAAGACAGGGTCCAGATACGCAGTATTTT
- | - | 15 | TRBJ1-4 | TRBV30 | CAWSRRRATNEKLFF | TGTGCCTGGAGTCGTCGCAGGGCAACTAATGAAAAACTGTTTTTT
- | - | 15 | TRBJ2-2 | TRBV5-5 | CASSLTDSNTGELFF | TGTGCCAGCAGCTTGACTGACTCGAACACCGGGGAGCTGTTTTTT
- | - | 15 | TRBJ2-3 | TRBV18 | CASSPETLSTDTQYF | TGTGCCAGCTCACCGGAGACGCTGAGCACAGATACGCAGTATTTT
- | - | 12 | TRBJ1-1 | TRBV28 | CASSLRTLEAFF | TGTGCCAGCAGTTTAAGAACACTAGAAGCTTTCTTT
TRBD2 | - | 15 | TRBJ2-3 | TRBV5-5 | CASSSSGTRTDTQYF | TGTGCCAGCAGCTCCTCCGGGACTAGGACAGATACGCAGTATTTT